The entry below gives a single TCR beta chain sequence along with its context. There is no known antigen for this receptor. It has no much larger one-base neighbor in the sample; base qualities were not kept. The data were obtained in a study of blood T cells in healthy people across ages (dated by TCRdb to between 2014 and 2016). Context from the whole study: Template switching captured roughly one uniquely barcoded TCR beta cDNA molecule per two T cells in model experiments. To avoid experimental bias, donors of different ages were distributed randomly across sequencing lanes. Four age groups were formed from the donors: young (average about 15 years), middle-aged (approximately 40), aged (more than 55) and long-lived (about 75). The study measured age-related changes in TCR beta repertoire diversity using deep sequencing normalized with unique cDNA molecular identifiers. Two additional independent replicas of 1 million unique cDNA reads from the same blood draw were analyzed for two donors (one aged 18 to 30 and one aged 80 or older). Study-wide findings and limitations: Observed TCR beta diversity per million T cells fell roughly linearly with age, and a significant reduction was already apparent by age roughly 40. Donor CMV infection status was unknown, potentially confounding age-related changes in expanded clonotypes. Compared with the aged group, the long-lived group had more naive CD4+ T cells, fewer expanded clones and increased TCR diversity, suggesting age selection. The percentage of naive T cells measured by flow cytometry correlated strongly with observed TCR beta diversity. Because profiling used bulk unsorted PBMCs, naive and antigen-experienced compartments could not be compared conclusively. Estimates of total diversity based on one million sequenced T cells were considered lower bounds and underestimates.

Donors were a few dozen systemically healthy Caucasian individuals from Russia aged roughly 6 to 100 years. Roughly 9 milliliters of peripheral blood were drawn from each donor into EDTA-treated Vacutainer tubes. Ficoll-Paque density-gradient centrifugation was used to isolate PBMCs, with at least 7 million per sample. Total RNA was extracted from PBMCs with Trizol reagent, with at least 6 micrograms obtained per sample. For every donor, flow cytometry on a PBMC aliquot measured the percentage of naive CD45RAhigh/CD27high T cells. Libraries were prepared through 5' RACE. Instrument used: Illumina HiSeq 2500. A second PCR of roughly 7 to 11 cycles was performed with a sample-barcoded 5' primer and a J-beta primer mix. A unique molecular identifier was introduced onto each TCR beta cDNA molecule by a template-switch 5' adaptor carrying 12 random nucleotides. At least 3 million CDR3-containing paired-end reads were obtained from each sample. First-strand cDNA was synthesized from all RNA with the Mint cDNA synthesis kit, primed by a TRBC-specific oligonucleotide. After uracil-DNA glycosylase treatment, a first 18-cycle PCR used universal primers M1SS and BC2_uni_R on all cDNA. The study's own analysis went as follows. Normalization of each sample was performed by random selection of 1 million high-quality reads, each carrying a distinct molecular identifier. Instead of being binned into consensus sequences, reads that shared molecular identifiers were thrown out. CDR3 identification, clonotype clustering and error correction used MiTCR with a Q25 quality threshold and the strictest error-elimination algorithm. A nonparametric unseen species model with Euler transformation was used to estimate a lower bound on total TCR beta diversity. Using fastp at Q25 and MiXCR, TCRdb reprocessed the public reads and kept productive beta chains. Merged by CDR3 protein, the rows form single entries marked with the most common genes and DNA. The V and J calls and clone size are TCRdb's, not the authors'. The sample profile shows about 770,000 distinct CDR3 sequences; 40% to 50% of them were found once. The ten largest make up around 18% of the sample.

The V and J ends are trimmed by 0 bases and 3 bases, leaving 15 bases between them. The CDR3, cysteine through phenylalanine, is 16 amino acids long. The read is trimmed to its CDR3 DNA, 48 bases read in frame from base 1. The germline V gene provides CDR1 MNHEY and CDR2 SVGAGI. Sequences were obtained from blood. The rearranged segments are TRBV6-5 and TRBJ2-7; TRBD1 is possibly the D segment (6 matching bases). This clonotype was sampled from a man aged 55 to 70 in good health. The bases are TGTGCCAGCAGTTACTCGCCGGGCCCCAGGGGCTACGAGCAGTACTTC. It translates to CASSYSPGPRGYEQYF.